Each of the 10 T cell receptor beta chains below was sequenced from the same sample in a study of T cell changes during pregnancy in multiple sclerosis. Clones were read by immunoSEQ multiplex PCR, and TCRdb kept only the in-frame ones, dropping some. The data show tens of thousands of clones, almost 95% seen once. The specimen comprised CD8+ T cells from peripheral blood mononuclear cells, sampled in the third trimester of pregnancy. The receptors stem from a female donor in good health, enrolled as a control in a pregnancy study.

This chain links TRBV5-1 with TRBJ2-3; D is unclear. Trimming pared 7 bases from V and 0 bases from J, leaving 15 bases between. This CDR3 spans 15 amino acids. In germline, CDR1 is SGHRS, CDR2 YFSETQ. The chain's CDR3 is CASDEAVTSTDTQYF. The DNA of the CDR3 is TGCGCCAGCGACGAGGCAGTGACTAGCACAGATACGCAGTATTTT. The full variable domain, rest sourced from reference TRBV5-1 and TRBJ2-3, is KAGVTQTPRYLIKTRGQQVTLSCSPISGHRSVSWYQQTPGQGLQFLFEYFSETQRNKGNFPGRFSGRQFSNSRSEMNVSTLELGDSALYLCASDEAVTSTDTQYFGPGTRLTVL.

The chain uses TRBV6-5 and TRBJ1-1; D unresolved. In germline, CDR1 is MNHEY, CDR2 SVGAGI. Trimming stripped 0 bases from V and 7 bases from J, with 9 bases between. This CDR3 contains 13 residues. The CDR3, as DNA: TGTGCCAGCAGTTACTCGAGGTTGGGTGAAGCTTTCTTT. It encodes CASSYSRLGEAFF.

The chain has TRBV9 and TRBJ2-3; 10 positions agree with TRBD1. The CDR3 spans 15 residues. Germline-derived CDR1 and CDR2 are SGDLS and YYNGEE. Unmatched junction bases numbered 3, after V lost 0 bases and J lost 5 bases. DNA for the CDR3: TGTGCCAGCAGCGTAGGGGGACAGGGGCAAGATACGCAGTATTTT. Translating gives CASSVGGQGQDTQYF. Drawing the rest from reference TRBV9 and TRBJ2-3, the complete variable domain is DSGVTQTPKHLITATGQRVTLRCSPRSGDLSVYWYQQSLDQGLQFLIQYYNGEERAKGNILERFSAQQFPDLHSELNLSSLELGDSALYFCASSVGGQGQDTQYFGPGTRLTVL.

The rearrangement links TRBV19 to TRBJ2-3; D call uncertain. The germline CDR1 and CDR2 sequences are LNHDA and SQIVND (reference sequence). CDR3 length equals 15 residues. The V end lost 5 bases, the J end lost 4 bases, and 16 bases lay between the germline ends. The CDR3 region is CASSERLEIPDTQYF. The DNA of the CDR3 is TGTGCCAGTAGTGAAAGGCTAGAAATCCCAGATACGCAGTATTTT.

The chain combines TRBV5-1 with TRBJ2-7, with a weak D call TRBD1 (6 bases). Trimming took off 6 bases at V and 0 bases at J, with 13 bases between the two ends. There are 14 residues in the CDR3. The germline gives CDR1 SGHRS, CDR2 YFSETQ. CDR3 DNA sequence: TGCGCCAGCAACGATGGGACATCCTCCTACGAGCAGTACTTC. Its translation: CASNDGTSSYEQYF.

CDR3 sequence reads: CASTYAGTGSYEQYF. Written as DNA, the CDR3 is TGTGCCAGCACCTACGCCGGGACTGGGTCCTACGAGCAGTACTTC. The gene calls are TRBV6-5 and TRBJ2-7; TRBD2 is a possible D gene (6 bases). Germline lookup yields CDR1 MNHEY and CDR2 SVGAGI. The CDR3 runs 15 residues. The V end was cut by 7 bases, the J end by 1 base, with 17 bases between.

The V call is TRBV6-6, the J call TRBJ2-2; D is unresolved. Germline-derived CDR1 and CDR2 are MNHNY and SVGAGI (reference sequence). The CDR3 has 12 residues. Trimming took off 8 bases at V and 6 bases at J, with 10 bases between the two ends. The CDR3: CASSVKSGELFF. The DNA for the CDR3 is TGTGCCAGCTCAGTTAAATCCGGGGAGCTGTTTTTT.

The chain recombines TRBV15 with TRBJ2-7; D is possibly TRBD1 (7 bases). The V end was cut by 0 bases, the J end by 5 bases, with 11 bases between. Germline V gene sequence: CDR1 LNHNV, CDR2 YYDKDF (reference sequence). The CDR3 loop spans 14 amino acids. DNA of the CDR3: TGTGCCACCAGCAGAGACAGGGGGGACAACGAGCAGTACTTC. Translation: CATSRDRGDNEQYF.

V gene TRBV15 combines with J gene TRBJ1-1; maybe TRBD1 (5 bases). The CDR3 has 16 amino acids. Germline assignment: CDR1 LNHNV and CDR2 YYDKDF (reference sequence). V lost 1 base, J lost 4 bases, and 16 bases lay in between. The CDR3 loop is CATSRAGLGLSTEAFF. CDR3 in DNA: TGTGCCACCAGCAGAGCCGGGTTGGGGCTTTCCACTGAAGCTTTCTTT.

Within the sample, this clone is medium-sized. CDR3 DNA sequence: TGTGCCAGCAGTCACGCGCAGGGCCAAGCTCGGGAGCAGCCCCAGCATTTT. This sequence encodes CASSHAQGQAREQPQHF. The rearrangement joins TRBV7-8 to TRBJ1-5, with D possibly matching TRBD1 (5 bases). V was pared by 6 bases and J by 7 bases, with 25 bases between. The CDR3 consists of 17 residues. Germline V gene data show CDR1 as SGHVS and CDR2 as FQNEAQ. Full variable domain (remainder filled in from reference TRBV7-8 and TRBJ1-5): GAGVSQSPRYKVAKRGQDVALRCDPISGHVSLFWYQQALGQGPEFLTYFQNEAQLDKSGLPSDRFFAERPEGSVSTLKIQRTQQEDSAVYLCASSHAQGQAREQPQHFGDGTRLSIL.